The 27 T cell receptor beta chains below come from one sample, sequenced in a study of blood T cell repertoires in COVID-19. Libraries were prepared by immunoSEQ multiplex PCR; TCRdb keeps only in-frame clonotypes and omits some of them. The table has around 100,000 clones, about 87% seen once. The sample was peripheral blood. Source of these receptors: a human donor in a cohort sampled during active COVID-19.

The J gene is TRBJ2-1, the V gene TRBV15; 9 bases line up with TRBD2. The germline V gene has CDR1 LNHNV and CDR2 YYDKDF (reference sequence). This CDR3 is built from 18 residues. V trimming: 0 bases; J trimming: 0 bases; junction bases outside the gene matches: 6. The CDR3 reads CATSRDDTSGLSYNEQFF. CDR3 bases: TGTGCCACCAGCAGAGATGACACTAGCGGGCTCTCCTACAATGAGCAGTTCTTC.

The chain recombines TRBV28 with TRBJ1-3; 7 bases are shared with TRBD1. CDR3 length: 15 amino acids. Per germline, CDR1 MDHEN and CDR2 SYDVKM. With V trimmed by 6 bases and J by 2 bases, 7 bases remained unmatched. CDR3 amino acids: CASSRPTGTGNTIYF. The CDR3 coding sequence is TGTGCCAGCAGCCGACCGACAGGGACTGGAAACACCATATATTTT.

CDR3 sequence: CASSQDYGGEKLFF. CDR3 DNA sequence: TGCGCCAGCAGCCAAGATTATGGGGGGGAAAAACTGTTTTTT. The chain has TRBV4-3 and TRBJ1-4; tentative D call: TRBD1 (5 bases). The length of the CDR3 is 14 residues. CDR1 is LGHNA and CDR2 is YSLEER in the germline V gene. Trimming pared 0 bases from V and 8 bases from J, leaving 10 bases between.

This chain uses TRBV19 with TRBJ1-1; D unclear. Germline loops: CDR1 LNHDA, CDR2 SQIVND (reference sequence). CDR3 length: 14 residues. V dropped 7 bases and J dropped 1 base, with 13 bases sitting between them. CDR3 sequence reads: CASTPSHPNTEAFF. The CDR3 nucleotides read TGTGCCAGTACCCCGAGTCACCCGAACACTGAAGCTTTCTTT.

A few counts support this clone. J is TRBJ1-1 and V is TRBV15; tentatively, D is TRBD1 (5 bases). V was cut by 3 bases and J by 1 base, with 9 bases left in between. CDR1 and CDR2 from the germline V gene are LNHNV and YYDKDF (reference sequence). The CDR3 totals 14 residues. CDR3 bases: TGTGCCACCAGCAGCAGGGTCGGGAACACTGAAGCTTTCTTT. Protein sequence: CATSSRVGNTEAFF.

This clone showed up just a few times. The chain has TRBV10-3 and TRBJ1-1; 7 positions match TRBD1. J gave up 4 bases and V 6 bases, and 5 bases lay outside the gene matches. This CDR3 is built from 13 residues. CDR1 is ENHRY, CDR2 SYGVKD, per germline. The CDR3, as DNA: TGTGCCATCAGACAGGGGCCAAGCACTGAAGCTTTCTTT. Translated: CAIRQGPSTEAFF.

The table lists this clone with a few counts. The sample holds other DNA sequences that translate to the same CDR3. The V call is TRBV9, the J call TRBJ2-1; D is possibly TRBD1 (6 bases). Germline V gene sequence: CDR1 SGDLS, CDR2 YYNGEE. Trimming took 0 bases from V and 4 from J, leaving 11 bases between them. The CDR3 is 15 residues long. In nucleotides, the CDR3 is TGTGCCAGCAGCGTAGGCGCAGGGGTATACAATGAGCAGTTCTTC. It specifies CASSVGAGVYNEQFF.

This clone was counted a few times. This chain joins TRBV2 and TRBJ1-6, with D perhaps TRBD1 (5 bases). The germline V and J ends were trimmed by 6 bases and 8 bases, with 17 bases remaining between them. Germline V gene lookup returns CDR1 SNHLY and CDR2 FYNNEI. This CDR3 comprises 15 residues. The CDR3 nucleotides read TGTGCCAGCAGCCGAAAGGGCAGGGAGGATTCACCCCTCCACTTT. Amino acids: CASSRKGREDSPLHF.

The chain carries TRBV4-3 and TRBJ2-2; maybe TRBD2 (7 bases). CDR1 is LGHNA, CDR2 YSLEER, per germline. Trimming removed 3 bases at V and 6 bases at J, with 20 bases between. The CDR3 covers 17 residues. In DNA form, the CDR3 reads TGCGCCAGCAGCCATAAAATCGTACCGGGGGGCCCCGGGGAGCTGTTTTTT. Its protein product is CASSHKIVPGGPGELFF.

The chain couples TRBV29-1 to TRBJ2-3; possibly TRBD1 for D (5 bases). Germline V gene sequence: CDR1 SQVTM, CDR2 ANQGSEA. The CDR3 sequence is 12 residues long. V was pared by 8 bases and J by 0 bases, with 9 bases between. As DNA, the CDR3 is TGCAGCCTTCGACAGAGCACAGATACGCAGTATTTT. Its translation is CSLRQSTDTQYF.

J is TRBJ2-3 and V is TRBV18; 7 nucleotides line up with TRBD2. This CDR3 comprises 15 residues. The germline V gene has CDR1 KGHSH and CDR2 LQKENI. V lost 6 bases, J lost 4 bases, and 10 bases stayed unmatched. CDR3 loop: CASSLGAGVADTQYF. CDR3 nucleotides: TGTGCCAGCTCTCTAGGGGCGGGGGTCGCAGATACGCAGTATTTT.

The V gene is TRBV30, the J gene TRBJ2-7; tentative D call: TRBD1 (6 bases). This CDR3 spans 12 amino acids. The germline V gene encodes CDR1 GTSNPN and CDR2 SVGIG (reference sequence). V dropped 3 bases and J dropped 6 bases, with 12 bases sitting between them. CDR3 in amino acids: CAWRGGMVEQYF. Here the CDR3 DNA reads TGTGCCTGGAGAGGGGGAATGGTCGAGCAGTACTTC.

This chain connects TRBV27 to TRBJ2-7; 7 bases map to TRBD2. Germline CDR1 is MNHEY and CDR2 is SMNVEV (reference sequence). The CDR3 is 17 residues long. V lost 3 bases, J lost 0 bases, and 11 bases stayed unmatched. DNA of the CDR3: TGTGCCAGCAGTTTCACCCCTAGGGGCGGGAGCTCCTACGAGCAGTACTTC. Protein sequence: CASSFTPRGGSSYEQYF.

The V and J genes are TRBV6-5 and TRBJ2-3; maybe TRBD2 (6 bases). Germline V gives CDR1 MNHEY, CDR2 SVGAGI. The CDR3 has 16 residues. V was trimmed by 1 base and J by 5 bases, leaving 16 bases between them. The CDR3 coding sequence is TGTGCCAGCAGTTACTTTCGGGGAGGTTCACGAGATACGCAGTATTTT. It specifies CASSYFRGGSRDTQYF.

This chain uses TRBV7-2 with TRBJ1-3; tentative D call: TRBD1 (6 bases). Trimming removed 1 base from V and 6 bases from J, with 7 bases in between. The CDR3 is 13 residues long. Germline V lookup: CDR1 SGHTA, CDR2 FQGNSA. This CDR3 reads CASSLGQENTIYF. DNA for the CDR3: TGTGCCAGCAGCTTAGGACAGGAAAACACCATATATTTT.

The genes are TRBV19 and TRBJ2-2; TRBD2 might be the D (6 bases). V lost 6 bases, J lost 5 bases, and 16 bases lay in between. The CDR3 runs to 15 residues. The germline CDR1 and CDR2 sequences are LNHDA and SQIVND (reference sequence). The CDR3 region is CASRIWDSETGELFF. CDR3 in DNA: TGTGCCAGTAGGATCTGGGACTCCGAGACCGGGGAGCTGTTTTTT.

The genes are TRBV4-1 and TRBJ1-4, with 7 bases identical to TRBD1. CDR1 and CDR2 from the germline V gene are MGHRA and YSYEKL. J was trimmed by 5 bases and V by 3 bases; bases with no gene match: 12. The CDR3 loop spans 17 amino acids. In nucleotides, the CDR3 is TGCGCCAGCAGCCACAAAGGTCCGGGACAGACCAATGAAAAACTGTTTTTT. This sequence encodes CASSHKGPGQTNEKLFF.

The chain employs TRBV3-1 (or the pseudogene TRBV3-2) and TRBJ1-1; 8 nucleotides match TRBD1. This CDR3 region has 14 residues. Germline V gene lookup returns CDR1 LGHDT and CDR2 YNNKEL (reference sequence). Trimming at V came to 5 bases and at J to 5 bases, leaving 7 bases not matched to a gene. Here the CDR3 DNA reads TGTGCCAGCAGCTTCGACAGGGGAGGGACTGAAGCTTTCTTT. Translation gives CASSFDRGGTEAFF.

The chain links TRBV11-2 to TRBJ1-1; a possible D gene is TRBD1 (5 bases). The CDR3 runs to 16 residues. Per the germline V gene, CDR1 is SGHAT and CDR2 is FQNNGV. The V gene lost 1 base and the J gene lost 5 bases, with 17 bases spanning the gap. CDR3 coding DNA: TGTGCCAGCAGCTTAGTAGGCAGGGCGGGAGGGACTGAAGCTTTCTTT. Translation gives CASSLVGRAGGTEAFF.

This CDR3 reads CASSYSRGRELFF. CDR3 nucleotide sequence: TGTGCCAGCAGTTACAGCAGGGGGAGGGAGCTGTTTTTT. The chain couples TRBV6-5 to TRBJ2-2, with 7 bases lining up with TRBD1. The germline CDR1 and CDR2 sequences are MNHEY and SVGAGI. The CDR3 is 13 amino acids. Losses at the gene ends were 2 bases for V and 9 bases for J; bases not matched to a gene: 3.

The chain is built from TRBV5-4 and TRBJ2-7; 10 bases match TRBD1. The germline gives CDR1 SGHNT, CDR2 YYREEE (reference sequence). With V trimmed by 0 bases and J by 3 bases, 3 bases remained unmatched. The CDR3 extends over 15 amino acids. The CDR3 DNA reads as TGTGCCAGCAGCTTGGTGGGGACAGGGGACTACGAGCAGTACTTC. Protein sequence: CASSLVGTGDYEQYF.

The chain combines TRBV6-2 or TRBV6-3 with TRBJ2-3; 8 bases map to TRBD2. V shed 5 bases, J shed 1 base, and the junction held 8 bases outside the gene matches. Per germline, CDR1 MNHEY and CDR2 SVGEGT. The CDR3 extends over 16 amino acids. CDR3 sequence (DNA): TGTGCCAGCAGTCCGGGACTAGGATCGGGCACAGATACGCAGTATTTT. Amino acids: CASSPGLGSGTDTQYF.

The rearrangement uses TRBV5-1 and TRBJ1-2; no definite D call. This CDR3 is built from 14 residues. The germline V gene has CDR1 SGHRS and CDR2 YFSETQ. V was cut by 4 bases and J by 0 bases, with 10 bases left in between. CDR3 sequence (DNA): TGCGCCAGCAGCGGCGGGTTAGCTAACTATGGCTACACCTTC. Its protein is CASSGGLANYGYTF. The whole variable domain, remainder taken from reference TRBV5-1 and TRBJ1-2, is KAGVTQTPRYLIKTRGQQVTLSCSPISGHRSVSWYQQTPGQGLQFLFEYFSETQRNKGNFPGRFSGRQFSNSRSEMNVSTLELGDSALYLCASSGGLANYGYTFGSGTRLTVV.

V and J are TRBV24-1 and TRBJ2-7, with 11 bases identical to TRBD2. Trimming took 3 bases from V and 5 from J; bases not matched to a gene: 8. Germline V gives CDR1 KGHDR, CDR2 SFDVKD. This CDR3 comprises 16 residues. The CDR3 loop reads CATSDHTSGRVHEQYF. The CDR3 coding sequence is TGTGCCACCAGTGATCATACTAGCGGGAGAGTCCACGAGCAGTACTTC.

The chain recombines TRBV6-5 with TRBJ2-2, with D possibly TRBD2 on 6 matching bases. This CDR3 contains 16 residues. V lost 0 bases to trimming and J lost 3 bases, with 11 bases between them. Germline CDR1 reads MNHEY; CDR2 reads SVGAGI. Here the CDR3 DNA reads TGTGCCAGCAGTTACTCCCCTAGCGACTACACCGGGGAGCTGTTTTTT. Residues: CASSYSPSDYTGELFF.

The rearrangement links TRBV27 to TRBJ1-2; 7 positions match TRBD1. Per germline, CDR1 MNHEY and CDR2 SMNVEV (reference sequence). The CDR3 is made up of 15 amino acids. The V segment lost 4 bases and the J segment 6 bases; nucleotides outside the gene matches: 11. Here the CDR3 DNA reads TGTGCCAGCAGTTCAGTCCGCCGGACAGGAGATGGCTACACCTTC. Its translation is CASSSVRRTGDGYTF.

The chain is built from TRBV6-5 and TRBJ1-1, with D perhaps TRBD1 (6 bases). Trimming cost V 6 bases and J 5 bases, with 19 bases left between them. The germline V gene has CDR1 MNHEY and CDR2 SVGAGI. This CDR3 has 15 residues. The CDR3 DNA follows: TGTGCCAGCAGACGCCGGGACAACGTACGGACTGAAGCTTTCTTT. This sequence encodes CASRRRDNVRTEAFF.